This TCR beta chain was documented in a study of T cells in Graves' hyperthyroidism and ophthalmopathy. Study details: Peripheral blood was acquired at first diagnosis, ahead of any therapy whatsoever.

This clonotype was seen more than once but under ten times. Antigen unknown. Overall study results and limits: Stable hyperthyroidism was told apart from ophthalmopathy by a model built on 13 V-J features. Most clonotypes expanded in the thyroid (above 0.001) were also present in blood.

Authors of the study amplified TCR beta CDR3 regions from RNA transcripts. A first-round RT-PCR of the TCR CDR3 used the HTBI primer set. One entry per CDR3 protein, called by TCRdb with MiXCR from the multiplex PCR reads. Of 500,000 to 650,000 distinct CDR3 sequences listed, over 15% are singletons. Disease lasting under 3 months, a NOSPECS grade of at least 4, and a Clinical Activity Score of at least 3 were features of the ophthalmopathy patients. The CDR3 loop spans 18 amino acids. Germline CDR1 DFQATT, CDR2 SNEGSKA (reference sequence). Unmatched junction bases numbered 9, after V lost 5 bases and J lost 1 base.

This clonotype was obtained from a woman in her late teens or twenties with Graves' ophthalmopathy. This chain links TRBV20-1 with TRBJ2-1, with 15 bases matching TRBD2. Material for sequencing was blood. CDR3 in DNA: TGCAGTGCTTGGGGGACTAGCGGGAGGATTAGGTCCTACAATGAGCAGTTCTTC. Residues: CSAWGTSGRIRSYNEQFF.